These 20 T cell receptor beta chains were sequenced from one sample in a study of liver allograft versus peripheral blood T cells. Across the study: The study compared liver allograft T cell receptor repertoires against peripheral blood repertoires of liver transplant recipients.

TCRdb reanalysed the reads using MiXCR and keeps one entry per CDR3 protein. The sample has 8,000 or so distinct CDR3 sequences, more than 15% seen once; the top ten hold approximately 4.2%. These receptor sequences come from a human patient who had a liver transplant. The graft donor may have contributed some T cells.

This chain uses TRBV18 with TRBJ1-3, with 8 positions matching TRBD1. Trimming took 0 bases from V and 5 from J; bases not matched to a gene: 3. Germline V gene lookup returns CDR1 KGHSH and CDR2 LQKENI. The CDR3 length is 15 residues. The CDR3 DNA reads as TGTGCCAGCTCACCACCGGCAGGGGGCAGAAACACCATATATTTT. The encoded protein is CASSPPAGGRNTIYF.

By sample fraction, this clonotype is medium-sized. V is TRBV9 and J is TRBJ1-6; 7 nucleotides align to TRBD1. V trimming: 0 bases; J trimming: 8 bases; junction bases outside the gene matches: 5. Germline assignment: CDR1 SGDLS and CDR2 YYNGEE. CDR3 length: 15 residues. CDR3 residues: CASSVGPQGDSPLHF. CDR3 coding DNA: TGTGCCAGCAGCGTAGGACCCCAGGGGGATTCACCCCTCCACTTT.

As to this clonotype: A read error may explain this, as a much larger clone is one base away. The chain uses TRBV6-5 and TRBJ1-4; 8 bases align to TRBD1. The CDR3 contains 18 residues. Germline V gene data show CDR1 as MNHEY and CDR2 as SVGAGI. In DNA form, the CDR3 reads TGTGCCAGCACCCGCCGACAGGGGCCAGATGGCATGAAAGAGAAACTGTTATTT. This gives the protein CASTRRQGPDGMKEKLLF.

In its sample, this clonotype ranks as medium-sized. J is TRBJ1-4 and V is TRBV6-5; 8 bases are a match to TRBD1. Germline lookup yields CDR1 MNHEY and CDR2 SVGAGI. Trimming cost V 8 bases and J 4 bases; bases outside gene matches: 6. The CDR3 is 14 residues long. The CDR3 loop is CASGRTGSNEKLFF. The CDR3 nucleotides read TGTGCCAGCGGCCGGACAGGGAGTAATGAAAAACTGTTTTTT.

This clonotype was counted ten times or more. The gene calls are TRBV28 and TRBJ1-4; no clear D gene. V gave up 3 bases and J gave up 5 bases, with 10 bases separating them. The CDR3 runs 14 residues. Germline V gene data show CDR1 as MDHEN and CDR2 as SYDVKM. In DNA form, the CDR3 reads TGTGCCAGCAGTTTGGGCAGTTTGAATGAAAAACTGTTTTTT. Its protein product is CASSLGSLNEKLFF.

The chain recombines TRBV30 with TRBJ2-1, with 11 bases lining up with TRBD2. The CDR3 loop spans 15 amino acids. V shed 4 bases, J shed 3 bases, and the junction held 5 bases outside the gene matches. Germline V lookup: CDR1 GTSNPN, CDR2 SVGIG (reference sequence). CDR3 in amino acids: CAWKRTSGYYNEQFF. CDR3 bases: TGTGCCTGGAAAAGGACTAGCGGGTACTACAATGAGCAGTTCTTC.

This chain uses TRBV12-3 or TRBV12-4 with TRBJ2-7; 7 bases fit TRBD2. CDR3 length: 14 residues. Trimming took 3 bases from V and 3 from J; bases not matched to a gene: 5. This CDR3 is CASSFFSGYYEQYF. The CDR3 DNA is TGTGCCAGCAGTTTCTTTAGCGGGTACTACGAGCAGTACTTC.

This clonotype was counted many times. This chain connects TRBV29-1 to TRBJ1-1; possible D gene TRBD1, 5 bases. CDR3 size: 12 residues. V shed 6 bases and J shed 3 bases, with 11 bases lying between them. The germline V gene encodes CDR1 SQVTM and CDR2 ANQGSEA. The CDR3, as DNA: TGCAGCGTGGCCAGAGGGGACACTGAAGCTTTCTTT. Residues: CSVARGDTEAFF. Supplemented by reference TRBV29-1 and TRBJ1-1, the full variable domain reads SAVISQKPSRDICQRGTSLTIQCQVDSQVTMMFWYRQQPGQSLTLIATANQGSEATYESGFVIDKFPISRPNLTFSTLTVSNMSPEDSSIYLCSVARGDTEAFFGQGTRLTVV.

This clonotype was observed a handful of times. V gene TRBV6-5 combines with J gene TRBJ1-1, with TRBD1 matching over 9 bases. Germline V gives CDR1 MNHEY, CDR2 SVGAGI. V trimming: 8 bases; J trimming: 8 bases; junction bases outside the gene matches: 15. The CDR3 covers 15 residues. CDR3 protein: CASSGTGWGKSEAFF. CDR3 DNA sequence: TGTGCCAGCTCCGGGACAGGGTGGGGAAAATCCGAAGCTTTCTTT.

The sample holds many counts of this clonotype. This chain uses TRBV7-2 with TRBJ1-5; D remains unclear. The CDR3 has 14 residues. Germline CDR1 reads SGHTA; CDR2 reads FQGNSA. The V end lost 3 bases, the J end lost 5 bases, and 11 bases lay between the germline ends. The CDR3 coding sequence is TGTGCCAGCAGCTTTAAGCGAGGAGATCAGCCCCAGCATTTT. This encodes CASSFKRGDQPQHF.

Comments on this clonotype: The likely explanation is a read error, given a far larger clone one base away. CDR3 in amino acids: CSAQPGASGGGNEQFF. CDR3 nucleotide sequence: TGCAGCGCCCAACCGGGGGCTAGCGGGGGAGGCAATGAGCAGTTCTTC. The chain recombines TRBV29-1 with TRBJ2-7; the match to TRBD2 covers 10 bases. The end of the DNA is better explained by TRBJ2-1, so the J call may be wrong. Germline-derived CDR1 and CDR2 are SQVTM and ANQGSEA. The CDR3 loop spans 16 amino acids.

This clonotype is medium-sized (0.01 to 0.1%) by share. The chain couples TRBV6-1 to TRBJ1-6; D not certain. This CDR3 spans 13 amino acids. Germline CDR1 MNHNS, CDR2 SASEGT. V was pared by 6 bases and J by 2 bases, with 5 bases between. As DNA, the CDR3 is TGTGCCAGCAGGGGAACCTATAATTCACCCCTCCACTTT. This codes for CASRGTYNSPLHF.

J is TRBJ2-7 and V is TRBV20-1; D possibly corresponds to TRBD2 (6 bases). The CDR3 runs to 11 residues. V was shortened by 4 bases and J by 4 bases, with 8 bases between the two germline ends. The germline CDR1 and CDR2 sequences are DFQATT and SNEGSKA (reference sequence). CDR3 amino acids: CSATSAYEQYF. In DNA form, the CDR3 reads TGCAGTGCTACTAGCGCTTACGAGCAGTACTTC.

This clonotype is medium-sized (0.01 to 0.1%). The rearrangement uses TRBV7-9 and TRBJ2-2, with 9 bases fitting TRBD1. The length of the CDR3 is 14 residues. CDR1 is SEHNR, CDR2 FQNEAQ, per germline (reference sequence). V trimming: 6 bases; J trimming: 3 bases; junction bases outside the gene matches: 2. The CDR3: CASRTGGDTGELFF. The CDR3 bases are TGTGCCAGCAGGACAGGGGGGGACACCGGGGAGCTGTTTTTT.

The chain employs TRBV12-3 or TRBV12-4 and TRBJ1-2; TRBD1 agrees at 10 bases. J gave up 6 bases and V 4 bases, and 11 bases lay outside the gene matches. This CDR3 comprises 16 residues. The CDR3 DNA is TGTGCCAGCAGTTCCCTCTTCGACAGGGGGCAACATGGCTACACCTTC. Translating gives CASSSLFDRGQHGYTF.

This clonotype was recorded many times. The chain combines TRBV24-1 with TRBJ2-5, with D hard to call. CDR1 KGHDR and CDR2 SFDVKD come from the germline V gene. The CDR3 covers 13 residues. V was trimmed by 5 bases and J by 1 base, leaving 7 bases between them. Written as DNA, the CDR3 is TGTGCCACCAGTGTTCGGTCCCAAGAGACCCAGTACTTC. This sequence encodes CATSVRSQETQYF.

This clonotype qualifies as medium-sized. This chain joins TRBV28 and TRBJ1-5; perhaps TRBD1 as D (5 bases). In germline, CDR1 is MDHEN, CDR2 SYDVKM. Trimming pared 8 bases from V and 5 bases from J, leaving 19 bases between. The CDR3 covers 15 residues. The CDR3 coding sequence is TGTGCCAGCGGGACCGGAACGTGGACCCATCAGCCCCAGCATTTT. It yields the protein CASGTGTWTHQPQHF.

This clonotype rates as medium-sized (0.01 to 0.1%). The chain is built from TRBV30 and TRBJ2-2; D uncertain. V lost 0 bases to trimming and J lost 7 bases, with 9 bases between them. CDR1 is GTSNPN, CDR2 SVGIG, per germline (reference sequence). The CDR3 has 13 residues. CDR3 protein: CAWSVLPGGELFF. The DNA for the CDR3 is TGTGCCTGGAGTGTCCTACCGGGCGGGGAGCTGTTTTTT.

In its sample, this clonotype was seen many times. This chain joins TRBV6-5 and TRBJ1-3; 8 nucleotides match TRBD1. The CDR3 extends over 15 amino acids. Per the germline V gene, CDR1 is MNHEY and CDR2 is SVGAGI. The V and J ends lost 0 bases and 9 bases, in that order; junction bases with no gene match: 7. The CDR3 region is CASSYSSGGRGTIYF. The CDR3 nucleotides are TGTGCCAGCAGTTACTCGTCAGGGGGCCGGGGCACCATATATTTT.

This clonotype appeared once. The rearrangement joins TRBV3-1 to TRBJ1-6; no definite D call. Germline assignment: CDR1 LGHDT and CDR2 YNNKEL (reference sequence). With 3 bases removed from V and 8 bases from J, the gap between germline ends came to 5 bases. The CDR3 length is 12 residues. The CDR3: CASSQQDSPLHF. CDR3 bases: TGTGCCAGCAGCCAGCAGGATTCACCCCTCCACTTT.